This TCR beta chain is drawn from a study of T cells in Graves' hyperthyroidism and ophthalmopathy (dated by TCRdb to the late 2010s). About the full investigation: Peripheral blood samples were taken at initial diagnosis, before any treatment was given. A discovery cohort of around 100 patients, roughly 45 with Graves' ophthalmopathy and about 58 with stable Graves' hyperthyroidism, was used to find distinguishing TCR V-J signatures. An independent validation cohort of under 20 hyperthyroidism patients and 15 or so patients who later progressed to ophthalmopathy tested prospective prediction of ophthalmopathy. The 90 to 100 discovery patients were randomly split 7:3 into training and test sets. In addition, the study compared T-cell repertoires in thyroid tissue and in blood from about 6 Graves' hyperthyroidism patients. Following sampling, methimazole starting at 30 mg daily was given to hyperthyroidism patients, and high-dose intravenous methylprednisolone was given to ophthalmopathy patients. According to the paper, TCR Vbeta CDR3 sequencing was carried out on some 130 peripheral blood samples, which came from 40 to 45 ophthalmopathy, around 75 hyperthyroidism and 17 progressor patients. Beyond this particular receptor, the publication reports: Sample size was not statistically predetermined, and investigators were not blinded to group allocation. A model built on a 13 V-J signature distinguished ophthalmopathy from stable hyperthyroidism, reaching 85% to 90% sensitivity and about 81% specificity in cross-validation and 80%/75% in testing. During validation, the model predicted progression to ophthalmopathy a median of approximately six months ahead of onset, with around 71% sensitivity and almost 75% specificity. Most expanded thyroid clonotypes (frequency above 0.001) were also detected in blood, suggesting blood repertoires may reflect thyroid immune responses.

Ophthalmopathy patients had moderately to severely active disease, Clinical Activity Score of at least 3, NOSPECS grade of at least 4, and duration under 3 months. Exclusion was applied to patients with uncontrolled infections, other autoimmune diseases, pregnancy or lactation. Diagnoses were established on the basis of clinical symptoms, serum thyroxine and TRAb, thyroid ultrasound, and orbital computed tomography. Ficoll-Paque density gradient centrifugation was used to isolate PBMCs from under 11 ml of fresh peripheral blood. Trizol reagent was used to extract total RNA, and RNA quality was then checked on an Agilent 2100 Bioanalyzer. Reading the germline V gene gives CDR1 SNHLY and CDR2 FYNNEI. Trimming takes 6 bases from V and 4 bases from J, and the germline ends sit 16 bases apart. The CDR3 goes from the cysteine to the phenylalanine over 15 residues. Kept here is only the CDR3 DNA, which spans 45 bases and is read in frame from base 1.

This clonotype was seen at least ten times. No cognate antigen has been identified for it. Base-call qualities are not available, and no considerably larger clone is one nucleotide away. TCR beta CDR3 regions were amplified from RNA transcripts. For the first round of RT-PCR on the TCR CDR3, the HTBI primer set was used together with the Qiagen OneStep RT-PCR kit. Libraries were constructed in a second round of multiplex PCR, after which size selection and purification were carried out. The libraries were sequenced on an Illumina HiSeq2000 using paired-end 100 bp reads. Per the original workflow: Raw data were processed with SOAPnuke, discarding reads with adapters, uncalled bases, mean Phred below 15, or no exact constant-primer or identifier match. High-quality paired reads were merged using COPE v1.2.5, and each unique nucleotide sequence was defined as a clonotype. Clonotypes were aligned to IMGT TRBV, TRBD and TRBJ reference segments using MiTCR v1.1. Analysis was restricted to V-J combinations with a frequency above 0.0001, which covered just over 98% of repertoires. The TCS score was defined as F50 (clonal expansion) divided by E x V (chaos), with BLOSUM62-based TCRdist calculated between CDR3 peptides within each V-J. Welch's t-statistics and random forest reduced 514 V-J features to fewer than 15, which were used in a naive Bayes classifier (R e1071). TCRdb redid the processing of the public reads, applying fastp at Q25 and MiXCR, and retained in-frame beta chains. Every distinct CDR3 protein forms one entry, paired with its most common genes and DNA. These V and J calls derive from TCRdb rather than the authors' analysis. This sample is represented by hundreds of thousands of distinct CDR3 sequences; approximately 16% of them were singletons. The leading ten clones occupy roughly a fifth of the sample.

Recombination joined TRBV2 with TRBJ2-1, with the D call perhaps TRBD1 or TRBD2, as 6 bases match in each case. The receptor was isolated from a woman aged 60-70 years with Graves' ophthalmopathy. Input material: blood. CDR3 sequence: CASRETGGGYNEQFF. Here is the DNA: TGTGCCAGCAGGGAGACAGGAGGGGGATACAATGAGCAGTTCTTC.